This T cell receptor (beta chain) originates from a study of blood T cell repertoires in COVID-19. Clones were sequenced by immunoSEQ multiplex PCR, and TCRdb holds only the in-frame ones, with some missing. This table has under 250,000 clones, 88% appearing once. This clone has more than one count but fewer than ten. Input material: peripheral blood. The sequence was obtained from a man aged 40-50 years with acute or convalescent COVID-19.

As DNA, the CDR3 is TGTGCCAGCAGCCAAAACATCTTTAACTATGGCTACACCTTC. This encodes CASSQNIFNYGYTF. The chain has TRBV7-9 and TRBJ1-2; D gene uncertain. The germline CDR1 and CDR2 sequences are SEHNR and FQNEAQ (reference sequence). The CDR3 has 14 amino acids. Trimming shortened V by 5 bases and J by 1 base, and 11 bases separated the two germline ends.